This T cell receptor (beta chain) derives from a study of shared clonotypes between healthy human individuals. The wider study: Per-donor plates numbered three CD4 naive, three CD4 memory, two CD8 naive and one CD8 memory.

Points on this clone: Its target is not known.

150 to 250 ng DNA, about 28,000 T cell genomes, went into each sorted-subset replicate PCR. Clones were read by immunoSEQ multiplex PCR, and TCRdb kept only the in-frame ones, dropping some. The top ten clones hold 0.36% of a sample with some 2.4 million clones, 93% of them seen once. General observations from the study: The generation probabilities recorded for non-shared clonotypes fell below those of clonotypes shared by all four donors. In a handful of donors, around 5% of naive CD4 clonotypes appeared in common.

The CDR3 is made up of 16 amino acids. J lost 9 bases, V lost 5 bases, and 10 bases had no gene match. Germline assignment: CDR1 MGHDK and CDR2 SYGVNS. Sequencing input: naive CD4+ T cells from PBMCs. As to subset: CD45RA+ positively selected. The chain couples TRBV25-1 to TRBJ2-1; 13 nucleotides agree with TRBD2. This TCR was sampled from a man younger than 35 in good health. Some clones in this sample may be carry-over from other donors' samples. Written as DNA, the CDR3 is TGTGCCAGCAGTCCCAGCGGACTAGCGGGAGTAGGTGAGCAGTTCTTC. Amino acid sequence: CASSPSGLAGVGEQFF.